Below are 13 T cell receptor beta chains sequenced from a single sample in a study of cytomegalovirus exposure and HLA in healthy donors. The method was immunoSEQ multiplex PCR; TCRdb's version includes in-frame clones alone and lacks a portion of them. The table lists some 170,000 clones, 89% of them singletons. Sequencing was performed on PBMCs. The receptors stem from a woman between 18 and 30 years old in good health and CMV-seropositive.

V and J are TRBV30 and TRBJ2-3, with 14 nucleotides matching TRBD2. V gave up 0 bases and J gave up 6 bases; unmatched junction bases: 8. This CDR3 contains 17 residues. Germline V gene sequence: CDR1 GTSNPN, CDR2 SVGIG (reference sequence). The CDR3 here is CAWSVQGLAGVGDTQYF. The CDR3 DNA reads as TGTGCCTGGAGTGTACAGGGACTAGCGGGAGTGGGGGATACGCAGTATTTT.

CDR3 region: CASSQTGNTEAFF. The CDR3 coding sequence is TGTGCCAGCAGCCAGACAGGGAACACTGAAGCTTTCTTT. This chain joins TRBV14 and TRBJ1-1; tentative D call: TRBD1 (6 bases). The CDR3 contains 13 residues. The V gene lost 3 bases and the J gene lost 1 base, with 6 bases spanning the gap. The germline V gene encodes CDR1 SGHDN and CDR2 FVKESK.

Written as DNA, the CDR3 is TGTGCCAGTAGTAAACAGCTGAGTGTCAATGAGCAGTTCTTC. Its translation: CASSKQLSVNEQFF. V and J are TRBV19 and TRBJ2-1; D not certain. From germline, CDR1 is LNHDA and CDR2 SQIVND (reference sequence). The length of the CDR3 is 14 residues. V lost 4 bases, J lost 6 bases, and 13 bases lay in between.

The chain joins TRBV28 to TRBJ1-2; tentatively, D is TRBD1 (6 bases). The CDR3 contains 13 residues. Germline CDR1 MDHEN, CDR2 SYDVKM. With 6 bases removed from V and 8 bases from J, the gap between germline ends came to 16 bases. The CDR3 sequence: CASRLLLTGGYTF. CDR3 nucleotide sequence: TGTGCCAGCAGACTACTTCTTACAGGGGGCTACACCTTC.

This chain connects TRBV4-1 to TRBJ2-7, with 8 bases aligning to TRBD2. V dropped 1 base and J dropped 5; count of bases not matched to a gene: 7. CDR1 is MGHRA and CDR2 is YSYEKL in the germline V gene. The CDR3 spans 15 residues. The CDR3 reads CASSQGYREGHEQYF. CDR3 bases: TGCGCCAGCAGCCAAGGATACCGGGAGGGCCACGAGCAGTACTTC.

V and J are TRBV7-3 and TRBJ1-4, with a tentative D call TRBD1 (6 bases). The CDR3 is 15 residues long. Between the trimmed V and J ends, which lost 0 bases and 5 bases, there was a span of 10 bases. Germline V gives CDR1 SGHTA, CDR2 FQGTGA. CDR3 coding DNA: TGTGCCAGCAGCTTAACGGGGGACACAAATGAAAAACTGTTTTTT. Translated, it gives CASSLTGDTNEKLFF.

The V call is TRBV11-3, the J call TRBJ2-5; D not resolved. The length of the CDR3 is 11 residues. The V gene lost 3 bases and the J gene lost 5 bases, with 4 bases spanning the gap. Germline V gene sequence: CDR1 SGHNT, CDR2 YENEEA. DNA for the CDR3: TGTGCCAGCAGCTTCAGGGAGACCCAGTACTTC. Translated, it gives CASSFRETQYF.

This chain joins TRBV19 and TRBJ2-1, with 9 bases lining up with TRBD2. J was trimmed by 5 bases and V by 3 bases; bases with no gene match: 11. The CDR3 loop spans 17 amino acids. Germline V gene sequence: CDR1 LNHDA, CDR2 SQIVND (reference sequence). The CDR3 DNA follows: TGTGCCAGTAGTATGATTAGCGGGAGTCTCGTAAACAATGAGCAGTTCTTC. Protein product: CASSMISGSLVNNEQFF.

The V call is TRBV29-1, the J call TRBJ1-3; 7 positions agree with TRBD1. The CDR3 runs 15 residues. Trimming took 0 bases from V and 0 from J; bases not matched to a gene: 2. Germline-derived CDR1 and CDR2 are SQVTM and ANQGSEA. CDR3 residues: CSVEDGTVSGNTIYF. Here the CDR3 DNA reads TGCAGCGTTGAAGACGGGACAGTCTCTGGAAACACCATATATTTT. Full variable domain (missing parts from reference TRBV29-1 and TRBJ1-3): SAVISQKPSRDICQRGTSLTIQCQVDSQVTMMFWYRQQPGQSLTLIATANQGSEATYESGFVIDKFPISRPNLTFSTLTVSNMSPEDSSIYLCSVEDGTVSGNTIYFGEGSWLTVV.

Points on this clone: The same CDR3 can be traced to other DNA sequences in this sample. This chain connects TRBV2 to TRBJ2-7; TRBD1 agrees at 10 bases. Germline CDR1 and CDR2: SNHLY and FYNNEI. V trimming: 6 bases; J trimming: 2 bases; junction bases outside the gene matches: 4. This CDR3 region has 14 residues. CDR3: CASRRQGATYEQYF. CDR3 in DNA: TGTGCCAGCAGACGACAGGGGGCGACCTACGAGCAGTACTTC.

This sequence joins TRBV11-1 and TRBJ1-2; no reliable D call. Germline loops: CDR1 SGHAT, CDR2 FQDESV (reference sequence). CDR3 length equals 13 residues. The V end was cut by 3 bases, the J end by 4 bases, with 9 bases between. DNA of the CDR3: TGTGCCAGCAGCTTTCGACGGAGCTATGGCTACACCTTC. It codes for CASSFRRSYGYTF.

Worth noting for this clone: Compared with germline, one end of the junction differs, possibly owing to a read error. This chain uses TRBV7-7 with TRBJ2-1; 8 bases align to TRBD2. This CDR3 has 15 residues. Germline CDR1 and CDR2: SSHAT and FNYEAQ (reference sequence). CDR3 loop: CASSLELAAYNEQFF. The CDR3, as DNA: TGTGCTAGCAGCTTAGAACTAGCGGCCTACAATGAGCAGTTCTTC.

The rearrangement uses TRBV27 and TRBJ1-1; 10 positions match TRBD1. With 6 bases clipped from V and 5 bases from J, the junction kept 9 bases outside the gene matches. This CDR3 region has 15 residues. CDR1 and CDR2 from the germline V gene are MNHEY and SMNVEV (reference sequence). The CDR3 DNA follows: TGTGCCAGCAGCCGCGGACAGGGGGTAGGGACTGAAGCTTTCTTT. It yields the protein CASSRGQGVGTEAFF.